The 18 T cell receptor beta chains below come from one sample, sequenced in a study of blood T cell repertoires in COVID-19. TCRdb keeps only in-frame clones here, not all; method: immunoSEQ multiplex PCR. In the table there are approximately 310,000 clones, about 89% of which are singletons. Material for sequencing was PBMCs or T cells enriched from blood (not recorded which). These receptors were collected from a man in his fifties or sixties who had recovered from COVID-19.

The chain joins TRBV28 to TRBJ2-7, with D unclear. There are 10 residues in the CDR3. CDR1 and CDR2 from the germline V gene are MDHEN and SYDVKM. The ends were cut back, 5 bases at V and 3 bases at J, with 2 bases in the middle. For the CDR3, the DNA is TGTGCCAGCAGTCACTACGAGCAGTACTTC. Its protein is CASSHYEQYF.

The chain combines TRBV28 with TRBJ1-4, with 7 positions matching TRBD1. CDR1 and CDR2 (germline): MDHEN, SYDVKM. With V trimmed by 3 bases and J by 8 bases, 6 bases remained unmatched. This CDR3 has 14 amino acids. CDR3 region: CASSFGTVGEKLFF. CDR3 nucleotide sequence: TGTGCCAGCAGTTTTGGGACAGTAGGGGAAAAACTGTTTTTT.

This rearrangement joins TRBV11-2 to TRBJ1-1, with D possibly matching TRBD1 (5 bases). V gave up 0 bases and J gave up 4 bases, with 18 bases separating them. Germline V gives CDR1 SGHAT, CDR2 FQNNGV. The CDR3 is 17 amino acids. This CDR3 is CASSLDRGGVWGTEAFF. The CDR3 coding sequence is TGTGCCAGCAGCTTAGATCGGGGAGGGGTTTGGGGCACTGAAGCTTTCTTT.

V gene TRBV28 combines with J gene TRBJ1-5; 9 bases map to TRBD1. This CDR3 region has 17 residues. V lost 3 bases, J lost 3 bases, and 9 bases stayed unmatched. In germline, CDR1 is MDHEN, CDR2 SYDVKM. The CDR3 DNA is TGTGCCAGCAGTTTGAGCACAGGGGGCTATCTCAATCAGCCCCAGCATTTT. Translated: CASSLSTGGYLNQPQHF.

This clone was detected only a few times. The chain employs TRBV6-5 and TRBJ2-4, with D maybe TRBD2 (5 bases). Per the germline V gene, CDR1 is MNHEY and CDR2 is SVGAGI. The CDR3 covers 13 residues. V was cut by 4 bases and J by 3 bases, with 7 bases left in between. The CDR3 DNA sequence: TGTGCCAGCAGTTCGGGAAACAAAAACATTCAGTACTTC. Translation: CASSSGNKNIQYF.

The chain joins TRBV6-5 to TRBJ1-2, with 7 positions matching TRBD1. Germline CDR1 reads MNHEY; CDR2 reads SVGAGI. V shed 4 bases, J shed 4 bases, and the junction held 9 bases outside the gene matches. The CDR3 covers 15 residues. CDR3 loop: CASSSPTGAGYGYTF. In DNA form, the CDR3 reads TGTGCCAGCAGTTCTCCAACAGGGGCGGGCTATGGCTACACCTTC.

V usage is TRBV20-1 and J usage is TRBJ2-4; TRBD1 matches 7 bases. Germline loops: CDR1 DFQATT, CDR2 SNEGSKA (reference sequence). The CDR3 loop spans 15 amino acids. The trim removed 5 bases at V and 1 base at J, leaving 8 bases unmatched. CDR3 loop: CSAGDRDSAKNIQYF. The CDR3 nucleotides are TGCAGTGCTGGTGACAGGGATTCCGCCAAAAACATTCAGTACTTC.

V usage is TRBV18 and J usage is TRBJ2-7; 8 nucleotides match TRBD2. Germline CDR1 and CDR2: KGHSH and LQKENI. This CDR3 comprises 16 residues. J was trimmed by 0 bases and V by 1 base; bases with no gene match: 5. The CDR3 reads CASSPRGGGSSYEQYF. As DNA, the CDR3 is TGTGCCAGCTCACCACGGGGCGGGGGGAGCTCCTACGAGCAGTACTTC.

As regards this clone: Other DNA sequences in the sample encode the same CDR3. The CDR3 is CASSRQGAGNTIYF. The CDR3 nucleotides read TGTGCCAGCAGTCGACAGGGGGCTGGAAACACCATATATTTT. This chain uses TRBV27 with TRBJ1-3; 9 bases map to TRBD1. J lost 2 bases, V lost 5 bases, and 1 base had no gene match. CDR3 length: 14 residues. Germline CDR1 and CDR2: MNHEY and SMNVEV (reference sequence).

As to this clone: Other DNA sequences from this sample encode an identical CDR3 as well. The chain is built from TRBV5-1 and TRBJ2-7, with D possibly TRBD1 on 7 matching bases. Trimming removed 2 bases from V and 4 bases from J, with 13 bases in between. Germline V gives CDR1 SGHRS, CDR2 YFSETQ. The CDR3 consists of 14 residues. CDR3 coding DNA: TGCGCCAGCAGCTTAGGGGGCGCGGGGTACGAGCAGTACTTC. It translates to CASSLGGAGYEQYF.

This rearrangement joins TRBV4-3 to TRBJ1-4; 7 positions match TRBD1. The CDR3 covers 15 residues. V was clipped by 1 base and J by 2 bases; unmatched bases: 1. CDR1 LGHNA and CDR2 YSLEER come from the germline V gene. The CDR3 loop is CASSQADRTNEKLFF. The CDR3 coding sequence is TGCGCCAGCAGCCAAGCGGACAGGACTAATGAAAAACTGTTTTTT.

The chain couples TRBV6-5 to TRBJ2-7; tentatively, D is TRBD2 (5 bases). The CDR3 is made up of 15 amino acids. V lost 4 bases and J lost 5, with 18 bases in between. The germline CDR1 and CDR2 sequences are MNHEY and SVGAGI. DNA for the CDR3: TGTGCCAGCAGTTCAGCTGGGCTCTCGGGGAACGAGCAGTACTTC. Protein: CASSSAGLSGNEQYF.

To note about this clone: Different DNA sequences within this sample yield the same CDR3. CDR3 sequence: CATSDPGTGGVYGYTF. The CDR3 DNA follows: TGTGCCACCAGTGATCCCGGGACAGGGGGCGTCTATGGCTACACCTTC. The genes are TRBV24-1 and TRBJ1-2; 12 positions agree with TRBD1. Trimming cost V 3 bases and J 4 bases; bases outside gene matches: 5. From germline, CDR1 is KGHDR and CDR2 SFDVKD. The CDR3 totals 16 residues.

The V gene is TRBV7-8, the J gene TRBJ2-7; 9 bases map to TRBD2. The CDR3 is 14 residues long. Germline CDR1 SGHVS, CDR2 FQNEAQ. V shed 5 bases and J 4 bases; nucleotides not matched to a gene: 6. This CDR3 reads CASSQSGGTYEQYF. CDR3 bases: TGTGCCAGCAGCCAAAGCGGGGGGACATACGAGCAGTACTTC.

This clone has just a few counts. V gene TRBV6-5 combines with J gene TRBJ1-1; D is unclear. CDR3 size: 12 residues. Germline V gene sequence: CDR1 MNHEY, CDR2 SVGAGI. V lost 8 bases and J 5 bases, leaving 12 bases between the germline ends. The CDR3 sequence: CASGQLLTEAFF. The CDR3 region has the DNA TGTGCCAGCGGGCAGCTCTTAACTGAAGCTTTCTTT.

In regard to this clone: Other nucleotide sequences in the sample specify the same CDR3. This sequence joins TRBV5-1 and TRBJ2-7; D perhaps matches TRBD2 (5 bases). The CDR3 covers 14 residues. V was clipped by 2 bases and J by 3 bases, with 12 bases between them. Per germline, CDR1 SGHRS and CDR2 YFSETQ. CDR3 bases: TGCGCCAGCAGCTTACCCAGCGGAAACTACGAGCAGTACTTC. It is translated as CASSLPSGNYEQYF.

This clone was seen a few times. V is TRBV28 and J is TRBJ2-7, with TRBD2 identical over 9 bases. The CDR3 loop spans 15 amino acids. Germline values: CDR1 MDHEN, CDR2 SYDVKM. J lost 6 bases, V lost 7 bases, and 13 bases had no gene match. CDR3 sequence reads: CASKHSGAGGLEQYF. In DNA, the CDR3 is TGTGCCAGCAAGCATTCTGGGGCGGGAGGGCTCGAGCAGTACTTC.

The gene calls are TRBV21-1 and TRBJ1-1; TRBD1 is taken as the D call from the table, unchecked against the DNA. TRBV21-1 is shown as a pseudogene. The CDR3 totals 14 residues. The DNA of the CDR3 is TGTGCCAGCAGCGGGACAGCCGGGAACACTGAAGCTTTCTTT. Translated, it gives CASSGTAGNTEAFF.